The rows below give T cell receptor beta chains drawn from one sample of a study of vaccination effects on CD4 cells after COVID-19. No cognate antigen is known for these TCRs. Libraries were prepared by immunoSEQ multiplex PCR; TCRdb keeps only in-frame clonotypes and omits some of them. The table includes some 69,000 clones, around 69% detected once. Here the sequenced sample was CD4+ T cells from PBMCs cultured with HCoV-NL63 spike peptides, taken before COVID-19 vaccination. These receptor sequences come from a human donor who received a COVID-19 vaccine. CDR3s include the opening cysteine and the closing phenylalanine or tryptophan. A D gene is named only where the DNA matches it firmly. Not all rows give a size; the values are once, few, many and, for expanded clones, a class.

d_gene: .
len: 12
abundance: .
j_gene: TRBJ1-1
v_gene: TRBV19
CDR3nt: TGTGCCAGTAGTATCACTAACACTGAAGCTTTCTTT
CDR3aa: CASSITNTEAFF

d_gene: .
len: 15
abundance: .
j_gene: TRBJ1-2
v_gene: TRBV5-1
CDR3nt: TGCGCCAGCAGCTTGGGAGTCGCACCTAACTATGGCTACACCTTC
CDR3aa: CASSLGVAPNYGYTF

d_gene: .
len: 14
abundance: .
j_gene: TRBJ2-2
v_gene: TRBV6-5
CDR3nt: TGTGCCAGCAGTTACGACGGGGAGGCTGGGGAGCTGTTTTTT
CDR3aa: CASSYDGEAGELFF

d_gene: TRBD1
len: 17
abundance: once
j_gene: TRBJ2-3
v_gene: TRBV10-3
CDR3nt: TGTGCCATCAGTGAGCCCCATTCCGGGACAGCCACAGATACGCAGTATTTT
CDR3aa: CAISEPHSGTATDTQYF

d_gene: .
len: 15
abundance: .
j_gene: TRBJ1-2
v_gene: TRBV2
CDR3nt: TGTGCCAGCGCCCCCGTCCAGGGGACGAACTATGGCTACACCTTC
CDR3aa: CASAPVQGTNYGYTF

d_gene: .
len: 13
abundance: .
j_gene: TRBJ2-1
v_gene: TRBV7-2
CDR3nt: TGTGCCAGCAGCTTGGCTGGGGGCAATGAGCAGTTCTTC
CDR3aa: CASSLAGGNEQFF

d_gene: TRBD2
len: 14
abundance: .
j_gene: TRBJ2-5
v_gene: TRBV6-5
CDR3nt: TGTGCCAGCAGGCCGGCGGGGGGTTTAGAGACCCAGTACTTC
CDR3aa: CASRPAGGLETQYF

d_gene: TRBD1
len: 15
abundance: .
j_gene: TRBJ1-1
v_gene: TRBV6-5
CDR3nt: TGTGCCAGCAGTTCATTCCGGGACAGGAACACTGAAGCTTTCTTT
CDR3aa: CASSSFRDRNTEAFF

d_gene: .
len: 14
abundance: .
j_gene: TRBJ1-1
v_gene: TRBV7-3
CDR3nt: TGTGCCAGCAGCCGAGAGGGGGGTTTCGGTGAAGCTTTCTTT
CDR3aa: CASSREGGFGEAFF

d_gene: .
len: 16
abundance: .
j_gene: TRBJ1-1
v_gene: TRBV7-2
CDR3nt: TGTGCCAGCAGCTTAAAAAGGTTCCTGGCAGGCCCTGAAGCTTTCTTT
CDR3aa: CASSLKRFLAGPEAFF

d_gene: .
len: 15
abundance: .
j_gene: TRBJ1-4
v_gene: TRBV19
CDR3nt: TGTGCCAGTAGTACCTGGACAGAACGAGGGGAAAAACTGTTTTTT
CDR3aa: CASSTWTERGEKLFF

d_gene: .
len: 15
abundance: once
j_gene: TRBJ2-3
v_gene: TRBV7-3
CDR3nt: TGTGCCAGCACCCCCAGTTCGGGTATACGCGATACGCAGTATTTT
CDR3aa: CASTPSSGIRDTQYF

d_gene: .
len: 12
abundance: .
j_gene: TRBJ2-1
v_gene: TRBV12-3/TRBV12-4
CDR3nt: TGTGCCAGCAGCCCTACCAGGGGTGAGCAGTTCTTC
CDR3aa: CASSPTRGEQFF

d_gene: .
len: 12
abundance: .
j_gene: TRBJ2-5
v_gene: TRBV25-1
CDR3nt: TGTGCCAGCAATACAGGGTTAGAGACCCAGTACTTC
CDR3aa: CASNTGLETQYF

d_gene: TRBD2
len: 17
abundance: .
j_gene: TRBJ2-2
v_gene: TRBV4-1
CDR3nt: TGCGCCAGCAGCCAGGGTCGGGGGGGAACGAACACCGGGGAGCTGTTTTTT
CDR3aa: CASSQGRGGTNTGELFF

d_gene: TRBD2
len: 13
abundance: .
j_gene: TRBJ2-5
v_gene: TRBV6-5
CDR3nt: TGTGCCAGCAGAAAGGGACTATTGGAGACCCAGTACTTC
CDR3aa: CASRKGLLETQYF

d_gene: TRBD2
len: 14
abundance: .
j_gene: TRBJ2-3
v_gene: TRBV24-1
CDR3nt: TGTGCCACCAGTTCGGGGGGTAGCACAGATACGCAGTATTTT
CDR3aa: CATSSGGSTDTQYF

d_gene: TRBD1
len: 15
abundance: .
j_gene: TRBJ1-1
v_gene: TRBV5-1
CDR3nt: TGCGCCAGCAGCCCCAGGGGGGCGGGGAACACTGAAGCTTTCTTT
CDR3aa: CASSPRGAGNTEAFF

d_gene: .
len: 15
abundance: .
j_gene: TRBJ1-1
v_gene: TRBV5-1
CDR3nt: TGCGCCAGCAGCTTCGGACAGTTGGTGAACACTGAAGCTTTCTTT
CDR3aa: CASSFGQLVNTEAFF

d_gene: .
len: 15
abundance: once
j_gene: TRBJ1-1
v_gene: TRBV7-2
CDR3nt: TGTGCCAGCAGCTGGCATGGGCGCAGGAACACTGAAGCTTTCTTT
CDR3aa: CASSWHGRRNTEAFF

d_gene: .
len: 15
abundance: .
j_gene: TRBJ1-1
v_gene: TRBV5-1
CDR3nt: TGCGCCAGCAGCTTCTCCGGACAGATGAACACTGAAGCTTTCTTT
CDR3aa: CASSFSGQMNTEAFF

d_gene: .
len: 12
abundance: few
j_gene: TRBJ2-2
v_gene: TRBV5-1
CDR3nt: TGCGCCAGCAGCCTATACACCGGGGAGCTGTTTTTT
CDR3aa: CASSLYTGELFF

d_gene: .
len: 13
abundance: .
j_gene: TRBJ2-1
v_gene: TRBV11-3
CDR3nt: TGTGCCAGCAGCTTAGATGGCTACAATGAGCAGTTCTTC
CDR3aa: CASSLDGYNEQFF

d_gene: TRBD2
len: 16
abundance: .
j_gene: TRBJ2-5
v_gene: TRBV30
CDR3nt: TGTGCCTGGAGTGTAGGCCTAGCGGGGAGTCAAGAGACCCAGTACTTC
CDR3aa: CAWSVGLAGSQETQYF

d_gene: .
len: 13
abundance: few
j_gene: TRBJ1-1
v_gene: TRBV4-2
CDR3nt: TGTGCCAGCAGCCAACTGATGGACACTGAAGCTTTCTTT
CDR3aa: CASSQLMDTEAFF

d_gene: TRBD1
len: 15
abundance: .
j_gene: TRBJ1-1
v_gene: TRBV7-9
CDR3nt: TGTGCCAGCAGCCCCGGGACAGGGCCCAACACTGAAGCTTTCTTT
CDR3aa: CASSPGTGPNTEAFF

d_gene: .
len: 13
abundance: .
j_gene: TRBJ1-5
v_gene: TRBV29-1
CDR3nt: TGCAGCGTTCGTCAGGGATACGATCAGCCCCAGCATTTT
CDR3aa: CSVRQGYDQPQHF

d_gene: .
len: 14
abundance: .
j_gene: TRBJ2-5
v_gene: TRBV18
CDR3nt: TGTGCCAGCTCACCCGGGGCGGGGCAAGAGACCCAGTACTTC
CDR3aa: CASSPGAGQETQYF

d_gene: .
len: 16
abundance: .
j_gene: TRBJ2-2
v_gene: TRBV7-9
CDR3nt: TGTGCCAGCAGCTTAGGCCCCGGCCGGACTACCGGGGAGCTGTTTTTT
CDR3aa: CASSLGPGRTTGELFF

d_gene: .
len: 14
abundance: few
j_gene: TRBJ1-3
v_gene: TRBV7-2
CDR3nt: TGTGCCAGCAGCTTAGGGGGGGGTGGAAACACCATATATTTT
CDR3aa: CASSLGGGGNTIYF

d_gene: .
len: 16
abundance: .
j_gene: TRBJ1-2
v_gene: TRBV3-1/TRBV3-2
CDR3nt: TGTGCCAGCAGCCAAGATCAGCAGGGAGGGATCTATGGCTACACCTTC
CDR3aa: CASSQDQQGGIYGYTF

d_gene: TRBD1
len: 15
abundance: .
j_gene: TRBJ2-5
v_gene: TRBV24-1
CDR3nt: TGTGCCACCAGTGATTTGCAGACAGGGAAAGAGACCCAGTACTTC
CDR3aa: CATSDLQTGKETQYF

d_gene: .
len: 13
abundance: .
j_gene: TRBJ1-2
v_gene: TRBV5-1
CDR3nt: TGCGCCAGCAGCTTAGACAGGAACTATGGCTACACCTTC
CDR3aa: CASSLDRNYGYTF

d_gene: .
len: 13
abundance: .
j_gene: TRBJ2-1
v_gene: TRBV30
CDR3nt: TGTGCCTGGAGTCGGGCAGCGGCCAATGAGCAGTTCTTC
CDR3aa: CAWSRAAANEQFF

d_gene: .
len: 12
abundance: once
j_gene: TRBJ2-2
v_gene: TRBV7-2
CDR3nt: TGTGCCAGCAGCCACATCCCCGGGGAGCTGTTTTTT
CDR3aa: CASSHIPGELFF

d_gene: .
len: 17
abundance: .
j_gene: TRBJ2-1
v_gene: TRBV7-2
CDR3nt: TGTGCCAGCAGACGACGACCCGACCAGGGGGGTAGGAATGAGCAGTTCTTC
CDR3aa: CASRRRPDQGGRNEQFF

d_gene: .
len: 13
abundance: few
j_gene: TRBJ1-3
v_gene: TRBV2
CDR3nt: TGTGCCAGCAGCGACAGCCCTGGAAACACCATATATTTT
CDR3aa: CASSDSPGNTIYF

d_gene: TRBD1
len: 13
abundance: .
j_gene: TRBJ1-2
v_gene: TRBV5-1
CDR3nt: TGCGCCAGCAGCGAGTCAGGGGACAGTGGCTACACCTTC
CDR3aa: CASSESGDSGYTF

d_gene: .
len: 15
abundance: .
j_gene: TRBJ1-6
v_gene: TRBV2
CDR3nt: TGTGCCAGCAGTCCTACGGACGGCGATAATTCACCCCTCCACTTT
CDR3aa: CASSPTDGDNSPLHF

d_gene: .
len: 14
abundance: .
j_gene: TRBJ1-1
v_gene: TRBV7-9
CDR3nt: TGTGCCAGCAGCTTAGCTACAGCTAACACTGAAGCTTTCTTT
CDR3aa: CASSLATANTEAFF

d_gene: .
len: 10
abundance: .
j_gene: TRBJ2-5
v_gene: TRBV2
CDR3nt: TGTGCCACCCATCTGGAGACCCAGTACTTC
CDR3aa: CATHLETQYF

d_gene: .
len: 14
abundance: .
j_gene: TRBJ1-1
v_gene: TRBV30
CDR3nt: TGTGCCTGGAGTGTCAGGGGAGCCCTAGCTGAAGCTTTCTTT
CDR3aa: CAWSVRGALAEAFF

d_gene: TRBD1
len: 15
abundance: .
j_gene: TRBJ1-5
v_gene: TRBV7-8
CDR3nt: TGTGCCAGCAGCTCCTGGACAGGGGTGAATCAGCCCCAGCATTTT
CDR3aa: CASSSWTGVNQPQHF

d_gene: .
len: 12
abundance: .
j_gene: TRBJ2-2
v_gene: TRBV24-1
CDR3nt: TGTGCCACCAGTGAGTACACCGGGGAGCTGTTTTTT
CDR3aa: CATSEYTGELFF

d_gene: TRBD1
len: 14
abundance: once
j_gene: TRBJ1-2
v_gene: TRBV9
CDR3nt: TGTGCCAGCAGCCCGGGACAGGGGGTAGTTGGCTACACCTTC
CDR3aa: CASSPGQGVVGYTF

d_gene: .
len: 15
abundance: .
j_gene: TRBJ1-2
v_gene: TRBV9
CDR3nt: TGTGCCAGCAGCACCCACCCAGGGGCAAACTATGGCTACACCTTC
CDR3aa: CASSTHPGANYGYTF

d_gene: .
len: 14
abundance: .
j_gene: TRBJ2-5
v_gene: TRBV25-1
CDR3nt: TGTGCCAGCAGTGCCACGACGGGGAAAGAGACCCAGTACTTC
CDR3aa: CASSATTGKETQYF

d_gene: .
len: 11
abundance: few
j_gene: TRBJ1-1
v_gene: TRBV20-1
CDR3nt: TGCAGTGCTAGGTTAATCGGTGAAGCTTTCTTT
CDR3aa: CSARLIGEAFF

d_gene: .
len: 16
abundance: .
j_gene: TRBJ2-5
v_gene: TRBV5-1
CDR3nt: TGCGCCAGCAGCTTGGATGCCAGGGTCAGGCAAGAGACCCAGTACTTC
CDR3aa: CASSLDARVRQETQYF

d_gene: TRBD1
len: 13
abundance: .
j_gene: TRBJ1-2
v_gene: TRBV12-3/TRBV12-4
CDR3nt: TGTGCCAGCAGCGGACAGGGCATCGATGGCTACACCTTC
CDR3aa: CASSGQGIDGYTF

d_gene: .
len: 14
abundance: .
j_gene: TRBJ1-5
v_gene: TRBV2
CDR3nt: TGTGCCAGCAAAGGGGGGTCGAGCAATCAGCCCCAGCATTTT
CDR3aa: CASKGGSSNQPQHF

d_gene: TRBD1
len: 15
abundance: once
j_gene: TRBJ2-1
v_gene: TRBV24-1
CDR3nt: TGTGCCACCAGTGATCGACAGGGGAGACGCGATGAGCAGTTCTTC
CDR3aa: CATSDRQGRRDEQFF

d_gene: TRBD1
len: 16
abundance: few
j_gene: TRBJ2-3
v_gene: TRBV5-1
CDR3nt: TGCGCCAGCTCCGTCCCGAGGACAGGGGTCGAAGATACGCAGTATTTT
CDR3aa: CASSVPRTGVEDTQYF

d_gene: .
len: 12
abundance: .
j_gene: TRBJ2-5
v_gene: TRBV5-1
CDR3nt: TGCGCCAGCAGCCGGGGAAGGGAGACCCAGTACTTC
CDR3aa: CASSRGRETQYF

d_gene: .
len: 15
abundance: .
j_gene: TRBJ2-2
v_gene: TRBV2
CDR3nt: TGTGCCAGCAGTGAATGGGGGCCTAACACCGGGGAGCTGTTTTTT
CDR3aa: CASSEWGPNTGELFF

d_gene: TRBD1
len: 15
abundance: few
j_gene: TRBJ1-3
v_gene: TRBV6-5
CDR3nt: TGTGCCAGCACCTTGGGACAGCACCCTGGAAACACCATATATTTT
CDR3aa: CASTLGQHPGNTIYF

d_gene: .
len: 19
abundance: .
j_gene: TRBJ1-3
v_gene: TRBV5-5
CDR3nt: TGTGCCAGCAGCTTGGTGTTAGTCACAGTCTCATACTCTGGAAACACCATATATTTT
CDR3aa: CASSLVLVTVSYSGNTIYF

d_gene: .
len: 15
abundance: .
j_gene: TRBJ1-1
v_gene: TRBV5-1
CDR3nt: TGCGCCAGCAGCCCCCTGTCGGGAGGGGACACTGAAGCTTTCTTT
CDR3aa: CASSPLSGGDTEAFF